The subject of this entry is one TCR beta chain. The antigen is not known. This sample was included in a study of OX40 agonist ivuxolimab in advanced cancers. Study-wide background: The patients' treatment was ivuxolimab, an agonistic anti-OX40 (CD134) antibody. General study findings and limits: Expanded peripheral T cell antigen specificity was not determined. By week 6 at 0.1 to 3.0 mg/kg, blood CD4+ and CD8+ T cells had expanded clonally.

Patients were ineligible given autoimmune disease history or systemic immunosuppression. This CDR3 comprises 16 residues. Germline CDR1 ENHRY, CDR2 SYGVKD. The junction had 8 bases not matched to a gene; V was cut back by 6 bases and J by 0 bases. Measured with immunoSEQ multiplex PCR; TCRdb has only the in-frame clones, and not every one. The sample shows just under 75,000 clones, 92% of them seen only once. The receptor comes from an adult with an advanced solid tumor such as melanoma, head and neck, liver or kidney cancer. The starting material was CD4+ or CD8+ T cells sorted from blood, obtained in a trial of the OX40 agonist ivuxolimab. The V call is TRBV10-3, the J call TRBJ1-5; 7 bases agree with TRBD1. CDR3 amino acids: CAIRGGGTDSNQPQHF. As DNA, the CDR3 is TGTGCCATCAGGGGGGGCGGGACAGATAGCAATCAGCCCCAGCATTTT.